Included here is one T cell receptor (beta chain) sequence, with context. The table came from immunoSEQ multiplex PCR; TCRdb's copy has only in-frame clones and leaves some out. The sample lists some 1,400,000 clones, roughly 96% seen once, with approximately 1.1% in the top ten. This sample was included in a study of shared clonotypes between healthy human individuals. CDR1 and CDR2 from the germline V gene are LNHDA and SQIVND (reference sequence). The CDR3 totals 16 residues. Unmatched junction bases numbered 8, after V lost 5 bases and J lost 7 bases. Specimen: naive CD4+ T cells sorted from blood. Subset indicated: CD45RA+ positively selected. This sequence was found in a young man in good health. The V and J genes are TRBV19 and TRBJ2-1; 13 bases agree with TRBD2. This chain's CDR3 is CASSSGTSGKVNEQFF. DNA for the CDR3: TGTGCCAGTAGTTCCGGGACTAGCGGGAAAGTGAATGAGCAGTTCTTC.